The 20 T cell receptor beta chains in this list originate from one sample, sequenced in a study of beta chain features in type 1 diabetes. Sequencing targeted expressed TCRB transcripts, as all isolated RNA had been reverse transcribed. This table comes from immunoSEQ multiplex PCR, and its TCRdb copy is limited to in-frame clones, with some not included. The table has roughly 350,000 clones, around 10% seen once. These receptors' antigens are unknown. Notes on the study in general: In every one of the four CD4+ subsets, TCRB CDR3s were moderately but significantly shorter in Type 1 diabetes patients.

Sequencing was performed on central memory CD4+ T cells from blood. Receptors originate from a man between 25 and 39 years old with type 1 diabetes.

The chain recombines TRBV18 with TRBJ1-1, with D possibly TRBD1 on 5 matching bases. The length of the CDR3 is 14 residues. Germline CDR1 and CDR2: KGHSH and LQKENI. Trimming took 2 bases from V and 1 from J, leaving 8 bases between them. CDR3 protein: CASSPSGGNTEAFF. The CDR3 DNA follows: TGTGCCAGCTCACCAAGCGGGGGGAACACTGAAGCTTTCTTT.

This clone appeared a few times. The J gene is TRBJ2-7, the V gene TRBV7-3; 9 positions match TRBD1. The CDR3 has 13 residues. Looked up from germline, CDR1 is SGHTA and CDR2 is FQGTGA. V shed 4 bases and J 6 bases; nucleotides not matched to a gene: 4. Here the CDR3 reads CASSSDRGGEQYF. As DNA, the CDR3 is TGTGCCAGCAGCTCGGACAGGGGTGGCGAGCAGTACTTC.

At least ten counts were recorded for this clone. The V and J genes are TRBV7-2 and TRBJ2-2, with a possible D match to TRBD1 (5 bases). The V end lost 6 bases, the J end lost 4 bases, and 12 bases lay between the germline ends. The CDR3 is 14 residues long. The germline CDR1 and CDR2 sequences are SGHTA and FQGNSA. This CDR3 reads CASRGRAATGELFF. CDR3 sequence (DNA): TGTGCCAGCAGGGGCAGGGCGGCCACCGGGGAGCTGTTTTTT.

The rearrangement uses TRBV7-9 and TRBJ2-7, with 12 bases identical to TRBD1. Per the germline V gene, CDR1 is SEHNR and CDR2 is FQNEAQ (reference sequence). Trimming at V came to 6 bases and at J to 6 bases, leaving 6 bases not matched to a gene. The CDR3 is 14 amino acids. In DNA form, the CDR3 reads TGTGCCAGCAGAGCCGGGACAGGGGGCGGCGAGCAGTACTTC. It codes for CASRAGTGGGEQYF. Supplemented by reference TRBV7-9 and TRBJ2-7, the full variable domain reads DTGVSQNPRHKITKRGQNVTFRCDPISEHNRLYWYRQTLGQGPEFLTYFQNEAQLEKSRLLSDRFSAERPKGSFSTLEIQRTEQGDSAMYLCASRAGTGGGEQYFGPGTRLTVT.

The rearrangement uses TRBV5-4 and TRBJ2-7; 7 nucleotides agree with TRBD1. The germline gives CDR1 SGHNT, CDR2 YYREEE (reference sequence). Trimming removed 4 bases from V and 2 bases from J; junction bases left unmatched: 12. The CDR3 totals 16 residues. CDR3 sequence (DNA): TGTGCCAGCAGCCCCTGGGAGAAACAGGGGACCTACGAGCAGTACTTC. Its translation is CASSPWEKQGTYEQYF.

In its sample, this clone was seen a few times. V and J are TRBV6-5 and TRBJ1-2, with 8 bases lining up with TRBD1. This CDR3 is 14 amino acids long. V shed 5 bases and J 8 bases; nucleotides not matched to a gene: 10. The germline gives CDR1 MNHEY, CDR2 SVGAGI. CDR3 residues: CASSDAGGVEGYTF. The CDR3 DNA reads TGTGCCAGCAGTGACGCAGGGGGCGTCGAAGGCTACACCTTC.

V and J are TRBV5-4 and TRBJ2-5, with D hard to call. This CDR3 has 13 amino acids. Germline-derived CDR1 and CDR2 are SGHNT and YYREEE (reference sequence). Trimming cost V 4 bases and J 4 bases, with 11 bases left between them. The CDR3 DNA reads TGTGCCAGCAGCCTCCAACCTCGAGAGACCCAGTACTTC. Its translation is CASSLQPRETQYF.

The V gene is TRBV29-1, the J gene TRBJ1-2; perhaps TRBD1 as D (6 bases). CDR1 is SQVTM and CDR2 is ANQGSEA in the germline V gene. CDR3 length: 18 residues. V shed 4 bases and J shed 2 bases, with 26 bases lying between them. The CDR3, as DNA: TGCAGCGTTGGGGACATTACCCCTAACAGACGCCTAAACTATGGCTACACCTTC. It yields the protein CSVGDITPNRRLNYGYTF.

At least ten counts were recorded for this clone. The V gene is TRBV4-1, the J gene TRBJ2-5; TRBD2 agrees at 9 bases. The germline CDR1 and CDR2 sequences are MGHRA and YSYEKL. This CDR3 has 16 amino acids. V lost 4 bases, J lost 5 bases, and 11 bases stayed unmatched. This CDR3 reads CASSPGLAPMRETQYF. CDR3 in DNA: TGCGCCAGCAGCCCGGGACTAGCACCCATGAGGGAGACCCAGTACTTC.

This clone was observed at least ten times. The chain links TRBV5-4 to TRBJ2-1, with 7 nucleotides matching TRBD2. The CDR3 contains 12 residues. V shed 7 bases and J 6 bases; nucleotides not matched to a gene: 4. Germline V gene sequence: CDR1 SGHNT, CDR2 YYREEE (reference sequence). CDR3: CASGRAGNEQFF. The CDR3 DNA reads TGTGCCAGCGGGAGGGCCGGCAATGAGCAGTTCTTC.

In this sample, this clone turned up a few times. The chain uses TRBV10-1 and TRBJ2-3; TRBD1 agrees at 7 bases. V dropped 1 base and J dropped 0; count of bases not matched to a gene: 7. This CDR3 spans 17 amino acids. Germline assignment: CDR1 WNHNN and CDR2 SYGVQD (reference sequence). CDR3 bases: TGCGCCAGCAGTGAGTACAGACAGGGCTGGAGCACAGATACGCAGTATTTT. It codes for CASSEYRQGWSTDTQYF.

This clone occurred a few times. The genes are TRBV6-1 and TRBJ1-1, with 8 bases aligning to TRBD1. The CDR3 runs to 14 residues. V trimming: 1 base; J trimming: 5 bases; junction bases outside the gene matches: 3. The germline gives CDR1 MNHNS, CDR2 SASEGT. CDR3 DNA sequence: TGTGCCAGCAGTGAAGGGACAGGGCAAACTGAAGCTTTCTTT. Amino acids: CASSEGTGQTEAFF.

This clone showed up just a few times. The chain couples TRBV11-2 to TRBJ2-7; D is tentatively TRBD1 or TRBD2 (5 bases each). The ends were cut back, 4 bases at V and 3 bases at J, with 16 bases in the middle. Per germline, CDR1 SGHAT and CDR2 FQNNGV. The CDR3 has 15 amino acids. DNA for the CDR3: TGTGCCAGCAGCTCAGCCCGGGACGGGGACTACGAGCAGTACTTC. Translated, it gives CASSSARDGDYEQYF.

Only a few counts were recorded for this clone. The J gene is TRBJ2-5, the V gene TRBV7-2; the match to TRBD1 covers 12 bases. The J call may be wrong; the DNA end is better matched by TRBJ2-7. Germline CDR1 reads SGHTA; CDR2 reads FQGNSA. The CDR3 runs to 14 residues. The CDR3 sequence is CASRAGTGGGEQYF. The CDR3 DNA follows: TGTGCCAGCAGAGCCGGGACAGGGGGCGGCGAGCAGTACTTC.

The CDR3 region is CASSSLRTGGSGANVLTF. The CDR3 coding sequence is TGTGCCAGCAGCTCCTTGCGGACTGGGGGGTCTGGGGCCAACGTCCTGACTTTC. V and J are TRBV7-6 and TRBJ2-6, with D perhaps matching TRBD2 (6 bases). Germline loops: CDR1 SGHVS, CDR2 FNYEAQ. The V and J ends lost 4 bases and 1 base respectively, with 17 bases between them. This CDR3 spans 18 amino acids.

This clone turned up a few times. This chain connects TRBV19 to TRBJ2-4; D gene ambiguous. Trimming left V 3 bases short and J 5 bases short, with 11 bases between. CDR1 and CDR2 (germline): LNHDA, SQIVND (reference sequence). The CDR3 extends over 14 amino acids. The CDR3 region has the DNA TGTGCCAGTAGTATTGGGGTACGGCAAAACATTCAGTACTTC. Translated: CASSIGVRQNIQYF. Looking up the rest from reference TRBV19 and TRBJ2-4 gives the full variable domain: DGGITQSPKYLFRKEGQNVTLSCEQNLNHDAMYWYRQDPGQGLRLIYYSQIVNDFQKGDIAEGYSVSREKKESFPLTVTSAQKNPTAFYLCASSIGVRQNIQYFGAGTRLSVL.

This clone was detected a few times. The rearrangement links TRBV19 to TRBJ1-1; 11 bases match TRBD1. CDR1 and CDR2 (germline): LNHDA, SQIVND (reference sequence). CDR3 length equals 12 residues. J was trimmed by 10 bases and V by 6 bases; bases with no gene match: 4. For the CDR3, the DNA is TGTGCCAGTAGGTCGGACAGGGGGCCAGCTTTCTTT. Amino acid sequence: CASRSDRGPAFF.

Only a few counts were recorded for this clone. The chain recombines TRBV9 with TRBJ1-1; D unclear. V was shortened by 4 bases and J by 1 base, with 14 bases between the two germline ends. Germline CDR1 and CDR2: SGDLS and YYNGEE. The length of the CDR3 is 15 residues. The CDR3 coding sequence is TGTGCCAGCAGCCCCAATGCGGGGTCGAACACTGAAGCTTTCTTT. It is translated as CASSPNAGSNTEAFF.

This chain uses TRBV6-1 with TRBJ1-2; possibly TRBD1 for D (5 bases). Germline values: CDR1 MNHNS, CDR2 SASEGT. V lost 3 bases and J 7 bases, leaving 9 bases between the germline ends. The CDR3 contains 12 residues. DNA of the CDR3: TGTGCCAGCAGTGACACAGGTCCTGGCTACACCTTC. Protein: CASSDTGPGYTF.

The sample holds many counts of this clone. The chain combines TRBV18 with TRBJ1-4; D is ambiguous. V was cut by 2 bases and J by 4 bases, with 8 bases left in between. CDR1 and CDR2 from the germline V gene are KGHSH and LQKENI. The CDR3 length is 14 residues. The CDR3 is CASSPRSNNEKLFF. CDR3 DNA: TGTGCCAGCTCACCAAGGAGCAATAATGAAAAACTGTTTTTT. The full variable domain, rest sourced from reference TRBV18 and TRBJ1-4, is NAGVMQNPRHLVRRRGQEARLRCSPMKGHSHVYWYRQLPEEGLKFMVYLQKENIIDESGMPKERFSAEFPKEGPSILRIQQVVRGDSAAYFCASSPRSNNEKLFFGSGTQLSVL.